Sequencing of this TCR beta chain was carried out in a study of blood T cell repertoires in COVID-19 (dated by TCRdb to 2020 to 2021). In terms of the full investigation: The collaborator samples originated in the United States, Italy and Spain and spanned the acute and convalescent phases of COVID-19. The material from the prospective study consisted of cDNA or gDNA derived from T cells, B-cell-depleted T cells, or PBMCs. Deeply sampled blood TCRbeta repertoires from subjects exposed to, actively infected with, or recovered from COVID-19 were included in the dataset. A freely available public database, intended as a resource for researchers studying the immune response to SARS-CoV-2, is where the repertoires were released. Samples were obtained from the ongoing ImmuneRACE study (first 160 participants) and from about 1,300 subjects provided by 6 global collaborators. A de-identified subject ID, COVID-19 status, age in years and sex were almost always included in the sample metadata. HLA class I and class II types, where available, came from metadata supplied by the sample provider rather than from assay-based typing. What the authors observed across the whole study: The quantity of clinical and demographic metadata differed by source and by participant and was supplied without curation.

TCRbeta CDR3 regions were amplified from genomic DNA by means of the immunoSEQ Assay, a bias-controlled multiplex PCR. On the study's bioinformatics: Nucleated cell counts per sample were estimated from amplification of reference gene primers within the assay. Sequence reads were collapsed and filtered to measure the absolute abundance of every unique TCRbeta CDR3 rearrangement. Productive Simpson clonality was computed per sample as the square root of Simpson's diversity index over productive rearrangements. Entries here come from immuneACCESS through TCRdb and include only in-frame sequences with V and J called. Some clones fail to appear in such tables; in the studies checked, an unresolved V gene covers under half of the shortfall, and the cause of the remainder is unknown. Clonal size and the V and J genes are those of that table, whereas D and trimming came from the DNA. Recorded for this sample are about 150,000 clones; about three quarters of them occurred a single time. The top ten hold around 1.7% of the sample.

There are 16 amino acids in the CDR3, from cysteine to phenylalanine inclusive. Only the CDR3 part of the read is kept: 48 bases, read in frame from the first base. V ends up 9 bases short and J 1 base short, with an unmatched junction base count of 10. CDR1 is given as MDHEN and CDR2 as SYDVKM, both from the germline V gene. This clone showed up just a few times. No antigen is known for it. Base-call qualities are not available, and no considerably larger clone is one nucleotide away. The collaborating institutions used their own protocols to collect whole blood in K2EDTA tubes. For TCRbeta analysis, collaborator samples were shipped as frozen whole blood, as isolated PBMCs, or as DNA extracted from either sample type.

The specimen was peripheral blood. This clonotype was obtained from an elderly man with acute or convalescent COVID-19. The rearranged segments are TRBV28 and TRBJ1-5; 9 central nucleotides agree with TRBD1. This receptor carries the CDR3 CASKQGAGASNQPQHF. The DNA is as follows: TGTGCCAGTAAACAGGGGGCTGGAGCGAGCAATCAGCCCCAGCATTTT.